This T cell receptor (beta chain) was captured in a study of blood T cell repertoires in COVID-19. For the study at large: PBMCs, B-cell-depleted T cells, or T cells were the source of the cDNA or gDNA that made up the material.

Methods used by the authors: How many nucleated cells were present was estimated from reference gene primer amplification. This table comes from immunoSEQ multiplex PCR, and its TCRdb copy is limited to in-frame clones, with some not included. Clone size and the V and J calls come from that table; the DNA yielded D and trimming. Of around 97,000 clones in the sample, roughly nine tenths were seen once. The germline gives CDR1 DFQATT, CDR2 SNEGSKA (reference sequence). The V end was cut by 3 bases, the J end by 11 bases, with 10 bases between. CDR3 length: 11 residues. This TCR came from a woman aged 55-69 years with acute or convalescent COVID-19. Sequences were obtained from peripheral blood. This sequence joins TRBV20-1 and TRBJ1-4, with TRBD1 as a possible D gene (5 bases). Here the CDR3 reads CSASRGPKLFF. The CDR3 bases are TGCAGTGCTAGTAGGGGCCCGAAACTGTTTTTT.